This TCR beta chain emerged from a study of shared clonotypes between healthy human individuals. This clone has only one observation. The antigen remains unidentified. The germline gives CDR1 SNHLY, CDR2 FYNNEI. V dropped 8 bases and J dropped 0 bases, with 11 bases sitting between them. The CDR3 has 14 residues. Deep level was the assay's run setting. Clones were read by immunoSEQ multiplex PCR, and TCRdb kept only the in-frame ones, dropping some. The table has roughly 2.2 million clones, about 90% seen once. General study points: Sequencing of the sorted subsets was shown by rarefaction to be incomplete despite large depth. Across subsets, estimated richness was generally greater for naive than for memory populations.

Division of CD4+ cells produced a CD45RA+ naive subset and a CD45RA-negative memory subset. J is TRBJ2-1 and V is TRBV2; tentatively, D is TRBD2 (5 bases). This clonotype was sampled from a man between 18 and 35 years old in good health. Some clones in this sample may be carry-over from other donors' samples. Sequencing used naive CD4+ T cells from PBMCs. Noted subset: CD45RA+ positively selected. The CDR3 sequence is CASRPGISYNEQFF. DNA for the CDR3: TGTGCCAGCCGGCCGGGAATCTCCTACAATGAGCAGTTCTTC. Filled out from reference TRBV2 and TRBJ2-1, the complete variable domain reads EPEVTQTPSHQVTQMGQEVILRCVPISNHLYFYWYRQILGQKVEFLVSFYNNEISEKSEIFDDQFSVERPDGSNFTLKIRSTKLEDSAMYFCASRPGISYNEQFFGPGTRLTVL.